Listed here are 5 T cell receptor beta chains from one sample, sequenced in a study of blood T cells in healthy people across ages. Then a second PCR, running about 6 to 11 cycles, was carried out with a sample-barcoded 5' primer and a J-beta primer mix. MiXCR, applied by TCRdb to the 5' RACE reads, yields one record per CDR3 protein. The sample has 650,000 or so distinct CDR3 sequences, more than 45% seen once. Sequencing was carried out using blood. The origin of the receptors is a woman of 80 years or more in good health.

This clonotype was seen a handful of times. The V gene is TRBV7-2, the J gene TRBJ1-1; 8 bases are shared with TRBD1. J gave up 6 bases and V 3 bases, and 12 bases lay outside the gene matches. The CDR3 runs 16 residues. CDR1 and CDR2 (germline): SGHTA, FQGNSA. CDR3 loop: CASSFDRGTHWAEAFF. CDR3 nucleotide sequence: TGTGCCAGCAGCTTCGACAGGGGAACTCACTGGGCTGAAGCTTTCTTT.

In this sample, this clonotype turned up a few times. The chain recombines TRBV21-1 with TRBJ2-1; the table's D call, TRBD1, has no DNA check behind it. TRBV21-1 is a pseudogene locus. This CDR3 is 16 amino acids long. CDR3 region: CASSKADEGKDNEQFF. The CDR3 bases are TGTGCCAGCAGCAAAGCGGACGAGGGGAAAGACAATGAGCAGTTCTTC.

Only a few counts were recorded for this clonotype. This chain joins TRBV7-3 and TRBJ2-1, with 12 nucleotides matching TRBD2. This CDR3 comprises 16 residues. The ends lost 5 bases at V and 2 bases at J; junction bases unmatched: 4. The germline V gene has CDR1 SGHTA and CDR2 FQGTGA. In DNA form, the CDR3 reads TGTGCCAGCAGCACCCGGACTAGCGGGGCCTACAATGAGCAGTTCTTC. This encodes CASSTRTSGAYNEQFF.

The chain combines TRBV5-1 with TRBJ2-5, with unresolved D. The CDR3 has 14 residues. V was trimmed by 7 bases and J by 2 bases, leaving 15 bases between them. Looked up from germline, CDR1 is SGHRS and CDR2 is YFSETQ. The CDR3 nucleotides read TGCGCCAGCGGACCTGAAAGGGCTCAAGAGACCCAGTACTTC. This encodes CASGPERAQETQYF.

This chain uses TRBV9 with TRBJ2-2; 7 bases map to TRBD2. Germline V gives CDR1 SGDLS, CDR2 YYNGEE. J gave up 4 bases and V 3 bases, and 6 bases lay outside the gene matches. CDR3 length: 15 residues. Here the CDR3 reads CASSDRLAPTGELFF. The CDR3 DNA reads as TGTGCCAGCAGCGACAGACTAGCCCCCACCGGGGAGCTGTTTTTT.